The 30 T cell receptor beta chains presented below share a single source sample, sequenced in a study of early T cells in non-severe SARS-CoV-2 infection. TCRdb reanalysed the 5' RACE reads using MiXCR and keeps one entry per CDR3 protein. The sample has about 59,000 distinct CDR3 sequences, under 14% seen once. The sequencing sample was made of whole blood. The receptors originated from an adult who was a healthcare worker with PCR-confirmed SARS-CoV-2 infection or an uninfected control (not recorded which).

The V gene is TRBV28, the J gene TRBJ2-1; 8 nucleotides match TRBD1. With V trimmed by 2 bases and J by 6 bases, 15 bases remained unmatched. Germline V gene lookup returns CDR1 MDHEN and CDR2 SYDVKM. CDR3 length: 18 residues. For the CDR3, the DNA is TGTGCCAGCAGTTTACTCCTCCCAGGGGGCGCCGTTCTCAATGAGCAGTTCTTC. As protein: CASSLLLPGGAVLNEQFF.

This clonotype was counted at least ten times. The chain is built from TRBV7-9 and TRBJ1-3; 7 bases fit TRBD1. The V gene end was trimmed by 5 bases and the J gene end by 8 bases; junction bases not matched to a gene: 6. This CDR3 has 13 amino acids. Looked up from germline, CDR1 is SEHNR and CDR2 is FQNEAQ (reference sequence). The DNA for the CDR3 is TGTGCCAGCAGCCACGACAGGGCAGACACCATATATTTT. Its translation: CASSHDRADTIYF.

Many counts were recorded for this clonotype. In nucleotides, the CDR3 is TGCGCCAGCAGCTGGCCCCTAGCGGGGGGGCCGGGAAATGAGCAGTTCTTC. It translates to CASSWPLAGGPGNEQFF. V and J are TRBV5-1 and TRBJ2-1; TRBD2 agrees at 12 bases. The junction had 11 bases not matched to a gene; V was cut back by 3 bases and J by 7 bases. This CDR3 region has 17 residues. The germline V gene encodes CDR1 SGHRS and CDR2 YFSETQ.

The chain has TRBV6-1 and TRBJ1-2, with D possibly matching TRBD1 (5 bases). Deletions cut 7 bases from V and 5 bases from J, with 14 bases between. The CDR3 is made up of 13 amino acids. The germline V gene has CDR1 MNHNS and CDR2 SASEGT. CDR3 bases: TGTGCCAGCATCTCCGGGGCCCAATATGGCTACACCTTC. Translation: CASISGAQYGYTF.

This clonotype was observed a few times. The chain employs TRBV2 and TRBJ2-7; 9 nucleotides line up with TRBD1. The CDR3 sequence is 15 residues long. The J segment lost 1 base and the V segment lost 8 bases, leaving 9 bases of the junction unmatched. Per the germline V gene, CDR1 is SNHLY and CDR2 is FYNNEI. This chain's CDR3 is CASSRPGTGSYEQYF. CDR3 sequence (DNA): TGTGCCAGCTCCCGACCCGGGACAGGGTCCTACGAGCAGTACTTC.

The chain recombines TRBV7-2 with TRBJ2-4, with D unclear. Trimming removed 11 bases at V and 1 base at J, with 15 bases between. The CDR3 has 14 amino acids. CDR1 is SGHTA and CDR2 is FQGNSA in the germline V gene. CDR3 in DNA: TGTGCCGGCACCCCCCGGGCGGCCAAAAACATTCAGTACTTC. Translation gives CAGTPRAAKNIQYF.

This clonotype has ten or more counts. This chain uses TRBV11-2 with TRBJ2-7; a weak D match, TRBD2 (7 bases). V lost 2 bases, J lost 2 bases, and 10 bases lay in between. Germline V gene data show CDR1 as SGHAT and CDR2 as FQNNGV. This CDR3 spans 14 amino acids. The DNA for the CDR3 is TGTGCCAGCAGCTTAATCGGGGGGCCCTACGAGCAGTACTTC. It translates to CASSLIGGPYEQYF.

This clonotype has ten or more counts. This chain links TRBV3-1 with TRBJ1-5; unclear D gene. Germline CDR1 is LGHDT and CDR2 is YNNKEL (reference sequence). This CDR3 spans 14 amino acids. Trimming removed 0 bases at V and 4 bases at J, with 7 bases between. In DNA form, the CDR3 reads TGTGCCAGCAGCCAAGATGGCGGGAATCAGCCCCAGCATTTT. Translating it yields CASSQDGGNQPQHF.

This clonotype was seen many times. This sequence joins TRBV6-1 and TRBJ1-5; D uncertain. CDR1 and CDR2 from the germline V gene are MNHNS and SASEGT. Between the trimmed V and J ends, which lost 3 bases and 9 bases, there was a span of 3 bases. The CDR3 sequence is 10 residues long. The CDR3 sequence is CASSEGPQHF. The CDR3 DNA sequence: TGTGCCAGCAGTGAGGGGCCCCAGCATTTT.

Ten or more counts support this clonotype. The chain employs TRBV28 and TRBJ2-7; no firm D call. This CDR3 contains 13 residues. Germline V gene lookup returns CDR1 MDHEN and CDR2 SYDVKM. The germline V and J ends were trimmed by 4 bases and 5 bases, with 12 bases remaining between them. CDR3 nucleotides: TGTGCCAGCAGTTATCCAGACGGCCACGAGCAGTACTTC. Translation gives CASSYPDGHEQYF.

The count of this clonotype is one. Just one base apart from a much larger clone, this may be a read error. Because the CDR3 is missing its conserved closing phenylalanine or tryptophan, this is likely a read error. The V call is TRBV7-2, the J call TRBJ2-7; D could derive from TRBD1 or TRBD2 (5 bases each). Trimming stripped 1 base from V and 2 bases from J, with 12 bases between. CDR1 SGHTA and CDR2 FQGNSA come from the germline V gene. This CDR3 region has 15 residues. The CDR3 spells CASSLDGATTYEQYS. The DNA of the CDR3 is TGTGCCAGCAGCTTAGACGGGGCCACGACCTACGAGCAGTACTCC.

This clonotype was found many times. This sequence joins TRBV11-2 and TRBJ2-7; no reliable D call. The CDR3 loop spans 14 amino acids. V dropped 6 bases and J dropped 3 bases, with 15 bases sitting between them. Germline assignment: CDR1 SGHAT and CDR2 FQNNGV. CDR3 bases: TGTGCCAGCAGGATTGACATCGCCAGCTACGAGCAGTACTTC. It codes for CASRIDIASYEQYF.

This clonotype showed up many times. The chain is built from TRBV20-1 and TRBJ1-2, with D tentatively TRBD1 (5 bases). Trimming removed 0 bases at V and 2 bases at J, with 10 bases between. CDR1 DFQATT and CDR2 SNEGSKA come from the germline V gene (reference sequence). This CDR3 contains 14 residues. This CDR3 is CSAREKDTNYGYTF. The DNA of the CDR3 is TGCAGTGCTAGAGAAAAGGACACCAACTATGGCTACACCTTC.

V gene TRBV18 combines with J gene TRBJ2-7, with D possibly being TRBD1 or TRBD2 (6 bases each). CDR1 is KGHSH and CDR2 is LQKENI in the germline V gene. The CDR3 length is 13 residues. The V and J ends lost 5 bases and 4 bases respectively, with 12 bases between them. The CDR3 nucleotides are TGTGCCAGCTCAATGGGGGCGGGGTACGAGCAGTACTTC. Residues: CASSMGAGYEQYF.

The V call is TRBV3-1, the J call TRBJ1-6; TRBD1 agrees at 7 bases. This CDR3 has 15 residues. V lost 1 base and J lost 5; bases outside the gene matches: 2. The germline gives CDR1 LGHDT, CDR2 YNNKEL (reference sequence). DNA of the CDR3: TGTGCCAGCAGCCAAGCCGGGACAGATAATTCACCCCTCCACTTT. The encoded protein is CASSQAGTDNSPLHF.

In this sample, this clonotype turned up many times. The chain joins TRBV18 to TRBJ1-6, with 7 bases aligning to TRBD1. Germline CDR1 and CDR2: KGHSH and LQKENI. The CDR3 has 15 residues. Trimming at V came to 4 bases and at J to 5 bases, leaving 5 bases not matched to a gene. CDR3 amino acids: CASSRRQGDNSPLHF. The CDR3 DNA reads TGTGCCAGCTCACGCCGACAGGGAGATAATTCACCCCTCCACTTT.

This chain uses TRBV6-6 with TRBJ1-1; D gene uncertain. The germline V and J ends were trimmed by 2 bases and 0 bases, with 7 bases remaining between them. CDR1 and CDR2 from the germline V gene are MNHNY and SVGAGI (reference sequence). The CDR3 totals 14 residues. The DNA for the CDR3 is TGTGCCAGCAGTTACGAGGCGTTGAACACTGAAGCTTTCTTT. It specifies CASSYEALNTEAFF.

This clonotype was seen more than once but under ten times. The chain recombines TRBV7-2 with TRBJ1-2, with D possibly TRBD1 on 6 matching bases. This CDR3 has 15 residues. The germline CDR1 and CDR2 sequences are SGHTA and FQGNSA. Trimming took off 3 bases at V and 8 bases at J, with 19 bases between the two ends. The CDR3 region has the DNA TGTGCCAGCAGCTTCGCCAGGACAGTCCCCGGGGGCTACACCTTC. Residues: CASSFARTVPGGYTF.

This clonotype was counted many times. This sequence joins TRBV7-2 and TRBJ2-3; TRBD2 agrees at 7 bases. CDR3 length equals 16 residues. With V trimmed by 1 base and J by 4 bases, 8 bases remained unmatched. From germline, CDR1 is SGHTA and CDR2 FQGNSA. CDR3 in amino acids: CASSLGTRASADTQYF. CDR3 sequence (DNA): TGTGCCAGCAGCTTAGGGACTAGGGCAAGCGCAGATACGCAGTATTTT.

The chain is built from TRBV5-1 and TRBJ1-6, with 7 bases lining up with TRBD1. V lost 4 bases to trimming and J lost 3 bases; unmatched junction nucleotides: 4. In germline, CDR1 is SGHRS, CDR2 YFSETQ. This CDR3 spans 15 amino acids. CDR3 nucleotides: TGCGCCAGCAGCGCCGGGACAGTCTATAATTCACCCCTCCACTTT. Amino acid sequence: CASSAGTVYNSPLHF.

The V and J genes are TRBV29-1 and TRBJ2-1; TRBD2 might be the D (7 bases). CDR1 is SQVTM, CDR2 ANQGSEA, per germline. This CDR3 contains 12 residues. V gave up 3 bases and J gave up 9 bases, with 12 bases separating them. CDR3 nucleotides: TGCAGCGTTGATTTGAGGGGGGGTGAGCAGTTCTTC. The encoded protein is CSVDLRGGEQFF.

The J gene is TRBJ2-1, the V gene TRBV10-2, with a tentative D call TRBD1 (5 bases). This CDR3 spans 13 amino acids. V gave up 2 bases and J gave up 8 bases, with 10 bases separating them. Germline assignment: CDR1 WSHSY and CDR2 SAAADI. Here the CDR3 DNA reads TGCGCCAGCAGTGAGCCAGGGAACGATGAGCAGTTCTTC. This sequence encodes CASSEPGNDEQFF.

This clonotype was seen many times. The chain couples TRBV18 to TRBJ1-1, with unresolved D. V was shortened by 2 bases and J by 3 bases, with 7 bases between the two germline ends. The CDR3 spans 13 residues. Germline lookup yields CDR1 KGHSH and CDR2 LQKENI. CDR3 amino acids: CASSPGMDTEAFF. In nucleotides, the CDR3 is TGTGCCAGCTCACCAGGTATGGACACTGAAGCTTTCTTT. Using reference TRBV18 and TRBJ1-1 for the parts outside the CDR3, the full variable domain is NAGVMQNPRHLVRRRGQEARLRCSPMKGHSHVYWYRQLPEEGLKFMVYLQKENIIDESGMPKERFSAEFPKEGPSILRIQQVVRGDSAAYFCASSPGMDTEAFFGQGTRLTVV.

This clonotype was counted between two and nine times. V is TRBV5-4 and J is TRBJ2-1, with 11 bases matching TRBD2. V was clipped by 5 bases and J by 8 bases; unmatched bases: 9. Germline V gene lookup returns CDR1 SGHNT and CDR2 YYREEE (reference sequence). The CDR3 runs 15 residues. CDR3 sequence: CASREGLAVADEQFF. The CDR3 coding sequence is TGTGCCAGCAGGGAGGGACTAGCGGTGGCCGATGAGCAGTTCTTC.

This clonotype has just a few counts. The chain uses TRBV19 and TRBJ1-5; D remains ambiguous. The CDR3 has 15 amino acids. Germline V lookup: CDR1 LNHDA, CDR2 SQIVND (reference sequence). The ends were cut back, 1 base at V and 11 bases at J, with 18 bases in the middle. CDR3 in amino acids: CASSIGGSGGRSQHF. The CDR3, as DNA: TGTGCCAGTAGTATAGGAGGGAGCGGCGGCCGGTCCCAGCATTTT.

This clonotype has a handful of counts. The genes are TRBV12-5 and TRBJ2-1, with 9 bases fitting TRBD1. The CDR3 has 14 residues. V gave up 5 bases and J gave up 7 bases; unmatched junction bases: 6. Germline lookup yields CDR1 LGHNT and CDR2 FRNRAP. Here the CDR3 reads CASGPPTGGNEQFF. CDR3 coding DNA: TGTGCTAGTGGTCCACCGACAGGGGGAAATGAGCAGTTCTTC.

This clonotype has more than one count but fewer than ten. The chain combines TRBV7-2 with TRBJ2-7; D tentatively reads TRBD1 or TRBD2 (6 bases each). There are 15 residues in the CDR3. V lost 5 bases, J lost 3 bases, and 17 bases lay in between. The germline V gene encodes CDR1 SGHTA and CDR2 FQGNSA. The CDR3 loop reads CASSGGPLAGYEQYF. The CDR3 region has the DNA TGTGCCAGCAGCGGGGGGCCGCTAGCTGGCTACGAGCAGTACTTC. The full variable domain, its missing parts supplied by reference TRBV7-2 and TRBJ2-7, is GAGVSQSPSNKVTEKGKDVELRCDPISGHTALYWYRQSLGQGLEFLIYFQGNSAPDKSGLPSDRFSAERTGGSVSTLTIQRTQQEDSAVYLCASSGGPLAGYEQYFGPGTRLTVT.

This clonotype was counted between two and nine times. The chain has TRBV12-5 and TRBJ2-1, with a weak D call TRBD1 (5 bases). Germline assignment: CDR1 LGHNT and CDR2 FRNRAP. The V end lost 2 bases, the J end lost 4 bases, and 18 bases lay between the germline ends. There are 17 residues in the CDR3. The CDR3 nucleotides read TGTGCTAGTGGTTTGTTGCCCGACAGTGCATCATACAATGAGCAGTTCTTC. Its protein product is CASGLLPDSASYNEQFF.

This clonotype appeared many times. V and J are TRBV6-2 or TRBV6-3 and TRBJ2-5; D is uncertain. The germline V gene encodes CDR1 MNHEY and CDR2 SVGEGT. Trimming shortened V by 6 bases and J by 0 bases, and 8 bases separated the two germline ends. The CDR3 loop spans 13 amino acids. The DNA of the CDR3 is TGTGCCAGCAGACGGCGGAACCAAGAGACCCAGTACTTC. It yields the protein CASRRRNQETQYF.

This clonotype was counted at least ten times. The chain uses TRBV7-6 and TRBJ1-5; D perhaps matches TRBD1 (5 bases). V lost 5 bases and J 5 bases, leaving 10 bases between the germline ends. CDR1 and CDR2 from the germline V gene are SGHVS and FNYEAQ. This CDR3 has 13 residues. The CDR3 nucleotides read TGTGCCAGCAGCCCAGGGAGGGATCAGCCCCAGCATTTT. Protein: CASSPGRDQPQHF. The variable domain in full, completed from reference TRBV7-6 and TRBJ1-5, reads GAGVSQSPRYKVTKRGQDVALRCDPISGHVSLYWYRQALGQGPEFLTYFNYEAQQDKSGLPNDRFSAERPEGSISTLTIQRTEQRDSAMYRCASSPGRDQPQHFGDGTRLSIL.